These 32 T cell receptor beta chains came from one sample sequenced in a study of blood T cell repertoires in COVID-19. Repertoires were generated with immunoSEQ multiplex PCR, while TCRdb's copy carries only in-frame clones and drops some. The table includes some 140,000 clones, around 80% detected once. Sequencing input: peripheral blood. The receptors were gathered from a human donor in a cohort sampled during active COVID-19.

J is TRBJ2-7 and V is TRBV6-4; 12 nucleotides agree with TRBD1. The CDR3 covers 15 residues. Looked up from germline, CDR1 is MRHNA and CDR2 is SNTAGT. With 5 bases clipped from V and 4 bases from J, the junction kept 6 bases outside the gene matches. CDR3 in amino acids: CASSPPGQGAYEQYF. Written as DNA, the CDR3 is TGTGCCAGCAGTCCCCCGGGACAGGGGGCTTACGAGCAGTACTTC.

J is TRBJ2-1 and V is TRBV19; possibly TRBD1 for D (6 bases). CDR1 LNHDA and CDR2 SQIVND come from the germline V gene (reference sequence). The germline V and J ends were trimmed by 5 bases and 5 bases, with 13 bases remaining between them. The CDR3 is made up of 14 amino acids. The CDR3 region is CASSDGGRNNEQFF. In DNA, the CDR3 is TGTGCCAGTAGTGATGGGGGCCGGAACAATGAGCAGTTCTTC.

The J gene is TRBJ2-3, the V gene TRBV10-2, with 13 bases lining up with TRBD2. The length of the CDR3 is 16 residues. Germline assignment: CDR1 WSHSY and CDR2 SAAADI. V lost 5 bases and J lost 2; bases outside the gene matches: 4. The CDR3 spells CASSWTSGGFTDTQYF. Here the CDR3 DNA reads TGCGCCAGCAGTTGGACTAGCGGGGGCTTCACAGATACGCAGTATTTT.

In its sample, this clone is hyperexpanded. The genes are TRBV3-1 (or the pseudogene TRBV3-2) and TRBJ1-1; 8 nucleotides line up with TRBD1. The V segment lost 0 bases and the J segment 7 bases; nucleotides outside the gene matches: 13. This CDR3 is built from 17 residues. CDR1 and CDR2 (germline): LGHDT, YNNKEL (reference sequence). This chain's CDR3 is CASSQEIRDRPRDEAFF. Written as DNA, the CDR3 is TGTGCCAGCAGCCAAGAAATCCGGGACAGGCCCCGCGATGAAGCTTTCTTT.

The rearrangement joins TRBV10-2 to TRBJ1-5; 8 bases map to TRBD1. This CDR3 is built from 14 residues. Germline V CDR1 and CDR2: WSHSY, SAAADI. Trimming cost V 5 bases and J 6 bases; bases outside gene matches: 6. This CDR3 reads CASSRAGGGQPQHF. As DNA, the CDR3 is TGCGCCAGCAGTCGGGCAGGGGGCGGTCAGCCCCAGCATTTT.

The chain joins TRBV11-2 to TRBJ2-1; D gene unclear. CDR1 SGHAT and CDR2 FQNNGV come from the germline V gene. CDR3 length equals 14 residues. V was cut by 0 bases and J by 8 bases, with 11 bases left in between. This CDR3 reads CASSLDGPLDEQFF. As DNA, the CDR3 is TGTGCCAGCAGCTTAGATGGGCCGCTTGATGAGCAGTTCTTC. The full variable domain, in which reference TRBV11-2 and TRBJ2-1 provide the parts outside the CDR3, is EAGVAQSPRYKIIEKRQSVAFWCNPISGHATLYWYQQILGQGPKLLIQFQNNGVVDDSQLPKDRFSAERLKGVDSTLKIQPAKLEDSAVYLCASSLDGPLDEQFFGPGTRLTVL.

This clone has just a few counts. The chain has TRBV14 and TRBJ1-1; TRBD1 might be the D (5 bases). CDR1 and CDR2 (germline): SGHDN, FVKESK. The CDR3 totals 16 residues. The V gene lost 1 base and the J gene lost 1 base, with 13 bases spanning the gap. As DNA, the CDR3 is TGTGCCAGCAGCCAAGCCAGGCGGGGGTCGAACACTGAAGCTTTCTTT. Amino acids: CASSQARRGSNTEAFF.

The rearrangement joins TRBV6-1 to TRBJ1-3, with D possibly TRBD1 on 5 matching bases. V dropped 1 base and J dropped 3 bases, with 13 bases sitting between them. CDR3 size: 16 residues. Per germline, CDR1 MNHNS and CDR2 SASEGT. CDR3 residues: CASSEVVRGGGNTIYF. The CDR3, as DNA: TGTGCCAGCAGTGAAGTAGTGAGGGGAGGTGGAAACACCATATATTTT.

This clone was observed a single time. Here the CDR3 DNA reads TGTGCCAGCAGCTCCGGACAGGGCCTCTACGAGCAGTACTTC. It encodes CASSSGQGLYEQYF. V is TRBV5-4 and J is TRBJ2-7, with 8 bases matching TRBD1. The CDR3 has 14 amino acids. V lost 3 bases and J lost 3; bases outside the gene matches: 5. Germline CDR1 and CDR2: SGHNT and YYREEE (reference sequence).

This clone has a handful of counts. The genes are TRBV18 and TRBJ1-2, with TRBD1 matching 7 bases. The germline V gene has CDR1 KGHSH and CDR2 LQKENI. J lost 4 bases, V lost 2 bases, and 4 bases had no gene match. The CDR3 totals 14 residues. In DNA form, the CDR3 reads TGTGCCAGCTCACCAAGGGACAGTATCTATGGCTACACCTTC. This codes for CASSPRDSIYGYTF.

The gene calls are TRBV30 and TRBJ1-5; D gene unclear. V lost 3 bases and J 4 bases, leaving 7 bases between the germline ends. The CDR3 has 12 amino acids. CDR1 is GTSNPN, CDR2 SVGIG, per germline (reference sequence). DNA for the CDR3: TGTGCCTGGAGCCGTTCTAATCAGCCCCAGCATTTT. Its translation: CAWSRSNQPQHF.

This clone was seen at least ten times. The chain is built from TRBV5-1 and TRBJ1-6; 9 bases match TRBD1. Germline V lookup: CDR1 SGHRS, CDR2 YFSETQ. V lost 5 bases to trimming and J lost 7 bases; unmatched junction nucleotides: 10. This CDR3 has 16 residues. As DNA, the CDR3 is TGCGCCAGCAGTATTAGGGGACAGGGTCAAAATTCACCCCTCCACTTT. Residues: CASSIRGQGQNSPLHF.

This clone was found once. The chain employs TRBV9 and TRBJ1-2, with D maybe TRBD1 (6 bases). The CDR3 loop spans 15 amino acids. The ends were cut back, 4 bases at V and 0 bases at J, with 13 bases in the middle. Germline-derived CDR1 and CDR2 are SGDLS and YYNGEE. CDR3 coding DNA: TGTGCCAGCAGCCCCAACCGGGACACTAACTATGGCTACACCTTC. This sequence encodes CASSPNRDTNYGYTF.

V and J are TRBV19 and TRBJ1-1; TRBD1 aligns across 7 bases. Germline CDR1 is LNHDA and CDR2 is SQIVND (reference sequence). V gave up 8 bases and J gave up 1 base; unmatched junction bases: 10. This CDR3 spans 15 amino acids. The CDR3 nucleotides read TGTGCCAGTCAGGGGGGTCGGTACAGGAACACTGAAGCTTTCTTT. Protein: CASQGGRYRNTEAFF.

The chain links TRBV3-1 (or the pseudogene TRBV3-2) to TRBJ1-2; D is possibly TRBD1 (6 bases). Germline assignment: CDR1 LGHDT and CDR2 YNNKEL (reference sequence). V gave up 4 bases and J gave up 3 bases, with 9 bases separating them. This CDR3 region has 13 residues. The CDR3 DNA reads as TGTGCCAGCAGCCGAGGGGGAGACTATGGCTACACCTTC. It yields the protein CASSRGGDYGYTF.

The rearrangement uses TRBV6-5 and TRBJ1-6; 9 bases agree with TRBD1. This CDR3 is 14 amino acids long. Trimming took 8 bases from V and 7 from J; bases not matched to a gene: 6. Per germline, CDR1 MNHEY and CDR2 SVGAGI. The DNA for the CDR3 is TGTGCCAGCGACAGGGGGTCGGGCAATTCACCCCTCCACTTT. Protein sequence: CASDRGSGNSPLHF.

V is TRBV28 and J is TRBJ2-7, with a possible D match to TRBD1 (6 bases). Trimming removed 6 bases from V and 3 bases from J, with 27 bases in between. The CDR3 spans 18 residues. Looked up from germline, CDR1 is MDHEN and CDR2 is SYDVKM. The CDR3 bases are TGTGCCAGCAGCCACGCCCTCACCTTCGTATACAGGGACTACGAGCAGTACTTC. This codes for CASSHALTFVYRDYEQYF. Full variable domain (missing parts from reference TRBV28 and TRBJ2-7): DVKVTQSSRYLVKRTGEKVFLECVQDMDHENMFWYRQDPGLGLRLIYFSYDVKMKEKGDIPEGYSVSREKKERFSLILESASTNQTSMYLCASSHALTFVYRDYEQYFGPGTRLTVT.

Only one count was recorded for this clone. The CDR3 sequence is CASSQGYAAAVGYTF. CDR3 in DNA: TGTGCCAGCAGCCAAGGGTACGCGGCGGCGGTTGGCTACACCTTC. The J gene is TRBJ1-2, the V gene TRBV3-1 (or the pseudogene TRBV3-2); no clear D. Per germline, CDR1 LGHDT and CDR2 YNNKEL (reference sequence). Trimming pared 1 base from V and 7 bases from J, leaving 16 bases between. This CDR3 is 15 amino acids long.

The chain joins TRBV6-5 to TRBJ2-3; possibly TRBD1 for D (5 bases). Trimming pared 6 bases from V and 2 bases from J, leaving 12 bases between. Germline CDR1 is MNHEY and CDR2 is SVGAGI. The CDR3 spans 14 residues. CDR3 protein: CASSPRQNTDTQYF. CDR3 nucleotide sequence: TGTGCCAGCAGCCCCCGACAGAACACAGATACGCAGTATTTT.

The chain employs TRBV27 and TRBJ2-5, with TRBD1 matching over 11 bases. Germline lookup yields CDR1 MNHEY and CDR2 SMNVEV (reference sequence). CDR3 length: 18 amino acids. V shed 7 bases, J shed 4 bases, and the junction held 17 bases outside the gene matches. The CDR3 DNA sequence: TGTGCCAGCACACCTTACTGGACAGGGGGCAATCCCGGAGAGACCCAGTACTTC. This encodes CASTPYWTGGNPGETQYF.

The J gene is TRBJ2-7, the V gene TRBV3-1 (or the pseudogene TRBV3-2), with D possibly TRBD1 on 5 matching bases. The CDR3 extends over 14 amino acids. Germline values: CDR1 LGHDT, CDR2 YNNKEL (reference sequence). The germline V and J ends were trimmed by 1 base and 4 bases, with 11 bases remaining between them. The CDR3 DNA reads TGTGCCAGCAGCCAAGCGGCAGGGAAATACGAGCAGTACTTC. This encodes CASSQAAGKYEQYF.

This chain connects TRBV11-2 to TRBJ1-4; 7 bases line up with TRBD1. Looked up from germline, CDR1 is SGHAT and CDR2 is FQNNGV. The V segment lost 8 bases and the J segment 4 bases; nucleotides outside the gene matches: 7. The CDR3 is 14 amino acids. The CDR3 loop reads CASRSGTVNEKLFF. The CDR3, as DNA: TGTGCCAGCCGCTCCGGGACAGTTAATGAAAAACTGTTTTTT.

The V and J genes are TRBV2 and TRBJ2-7, with 8 bases that match TRBD1. The CDR3 spans 12 residues. J lost 9 bases, V lost 6 bases, and 7 bases had no gene match. Germline CDR1 reads SNHLY; CDR2 reads FYNNEI. CDR3 in amino acids: CASRDRASGQYF. The CDR3 DNA follows: TGTGCCAGCAGGGACAGGGCCTCCGGGCAGTACTTC. The whole variable domain, filled in from reference TRBV2 and TRBJ2-7, reads EPEVTQTPSHQVTQMGQEVILRCVPISNHLYFYWYRQILGQKVEFLVSFYNNEISEKSEIFDDQFSVERPDGSNFTLKIRSTKLEDSAMYFCASRDRASGQYFGPGTRLTVT.

V is TRBV23-1 and J is TRBJ1-1; D may be TRBD1 (5 bases). TRBV23-1 is an ORF, and what it does is uncertain. CDR3 size: 15 residues. V shed 3 bases and J shed 0 bases, with 11 bases lying between them. Here the CDR3 DNA reads TGCGCCAGCAGTCACCCCGGGGGACTGAACACTGAAGCTTTCTTT. This codes for CASSHPGGLNTEAFF.

The CDR3 reads CASSYLTGSGANVLTF. Here the CDR3 DNA reads TGTGCCAGCAGCTACTTAACAGGGTCTGGGGCCAACGTCCTGACTTTC. The chain joins TRBV28 to TRBJ2-6; D is possibly TRBD1 (6 bases). Deletions cut 6 bases from V and 1 base from J, with 13 bases between. The CDR3 runs to 16 residues. The germline gives CDR1 MDHEN, CDR2 SYDVKM.

This clone is a singleton in its sample. This sequence joins TRBV4-1 and TRBJ2-7, with 15 bases identical to TRBD2. Germline V gene lookup returns CDR1 MGHRA and CDR2 YSYEKL. Trimming removed 1 base from V and 0 bases from J; junction bases left unmatched: 1. The CDR3 spans 17 residues. CDR3 region: CASSQAGLAGGSYEQYF. DNA of the CDR3: TGCGCCAGCAGCCAAGCGGGACTAGCGGGGGGCTCCTACGAGCAGTACTTC.

This chain joins TRBV5-1 and TRBJ2-6; D gene unclear. Trimming left V 0 bases short and J 4 bases short, with 14 bases between. Germline lookup yields CDR1 SGHRS and CDR2 YFSETQ. This CDR3 is 17 amino acids long. Here the CDR3 reads CASSLDAGRAGANVLTF. The CDR3 DNA reads TGCGCCAGCAGCTTGGATGCCGGTAGAGCCGGGGCCAACGTCCTGACTTTC.

This chain links TRBV30 with TRBJ1-5; D uncertain. There are 15 residues in the CDR3. Germline CDR1 is GTSNPN and CDR2 is SVGIG (reference sequence). V shed 2 bases and J shed 0 bases, with 11 bases lying between them. Here the CDR3 reads CAWSPSSLSNQPQHF. The CDR3 bases are TGTGCCTGGAGTCCGAGTTCCCTTAGCAATCAGCCCCAGCATTTT.

The gene calls are TRBV28 and TRBJ2-2, with TRBD2 matching over 10 bases. Germline V CDR1 and CDR2: MDHEN, SYDVKM. The J segment lost 4 bases and the V segment lost 4 bases, leaving 3 bases of the junction unmatched. CDR3 length: 15 amino acids. The CDR3 bases are TGTGCCAGCAGTTATAGCGGGGGGACCACCGGGGAGCTGTTTTTT. It specifies CASSYSGGTTGELFF. Looking up the rest from reference TRBV28 and TRBJ2-2 gives the full variable domain: DVKVTQSSRYLVKRTGEKVFLECVQDMDHENMFWYRQDPGLGLRLIYFSYDVKMKEKGDIPEGYSVSREKKERFSLILESASTNQTSMYLCASSYSGGTTGELFFGEGSRLTVL.

This clone was seen more than once but under ten times. The chain employs TRBV13 and TRBJ1-6, with D possibly matching TRBD1 (5 bases). V was pared by 0 bases and J by 9 bases, with 15 bases between. The CDR3 spans 16 residues. CDR1 is PRHDT, CDR2 FYEKMQ, per germline (reference sequence). The CDR3, as DNA: TGTGCCAGCAGCTTAGGGGCAGGTGGGGCGAGTTCACCCCTCCACTTT. Translated: CASSLGAGGASSPLHF.

The chain employs TRBV30 and TRBJ2-1, with 11 bases fitting TRBD2. Germline trimming cut 4 bases from V and 6 bases from J; bases unmatched to any gene: 5. The CDR3 totals 14 residues. Looked up from germline, CDR1 is GTSNPN and CDR2 is SVGIG (reference sequence). CDR3: CAWNSGGAFNEQFF. CDR3 in DNA: TGTGCCTGGAATAGCGGGGGGGCCTTCAATGAGCAGTTCTTC.

J is TRBJ1-5 and V is TRBV2; 8 bases fit TRBD1. This CDR3 is built from 16 residues. The germline gives CDR1 SNHLY, CDR2 FYNNEI. The ends lost 5 bases at V and 4 bases at J; junction bases unmatched: 10. CDR3 sequence: CASSSGTGYWNQPQHF. CDR3 bases: TGTGCCAGCAGTTCAGGGACAGGCTATTGGAATCAGCCCCAGCATTTT.